One sample yielded the 23 T cell receptor beta chains listed below, sequenced in a study of CD4+ T cells in melanoma. Measured with immunoSEQ multiplex PCR; TCRdb has only the in-frame clones, and not every one. The sample yields over 100,000 clones, around 93% seen once. The sample consisted of peripheral blood. These receptors were taken from a human donor with melanoma.

V is TRBV10-2 and J is TRBJ1-5, with 9 bases that match TRBD1. The germline CDR1 and CDR2 sequences are WSHSY and SAAADI. The junction had 0 bases not matched to a gene; V was cut back by 4 bases and J by 2 bases. The CDR3 is made up of 14 amino acids. CDR3 in DNA: TGCGCCAGCAGTGGACAGGGGGGCAATCAGCCCCAGCATTTT. Amino acid sequence: CASSGQGGNQPQHF.

This chain links TRBV5-1 with TRBJ2-5; D is unresolved. V was cut by 1 base and J by 1 base, with 2 bases left in between. Germline-derived CDR1 and CDR2 are SGHRS and YFSETQ. The CDR3 spans 12 residues. The CDR3 loop is CASSLSQETQYF. CDR3 nucleotide sequence: TGCGCCAGCAGCTTGTCCCAAGAGACCCAGTACTTC. Full variable domain (remainder filled in from reference TRBV5-1 and TRBJ2-5): KAGVTQTPRYLIKTRGQQVTLSCSPISGHRSVSWYQQTPGQGLQFLFEYFSETQRNKGNFPGRFSGRQFSNSRSEMNVSTLELGDSALYLCASSLSQETQYFGPGTRLLVL.

CDR3 in amino acids: CASSLEGLGYTF. CDR3 nucleotides: TGCGCCAGCAGCTTGGAGGGGCTTGGCTACACCTTC. The chain uses TRBV5-1 and TRBJ1-2; D possibly corresponds to TRBD1 (5 bases). The CDR3 is made up of 12 amino acids. Trimming took off 0 bases at V and 7 bases at J, with 7 bases between the two ends. In germline, CDR1 is SGHRS, CDR2 YFSETQ.

The V call is TRBV14, the J call TRBJ2-3, with D perhaps TRBD1 or TRBD2 (5 bases each). The germline V gene encodes CDR1 SGHDN and CDR2 FVKESK. The CDR3 consists of 13 residues. The V gene lost 5 bases and the J gene lost 3 bases, with 9 bases spanning the gap. CDR3 in amino acids: CASSWGFTDTQYF. CDR3 DNA: TGTGCCAGCAGCTGGGGGTTTACAGATACGCAGTATTTT.

This clone was detected only a few times. The V call is TRBV5-6, the J call TRBJ2-5; D gene ambiguous. CDR1 is SGHDT and CDR2 is YYEEEE in the germline V gene. This CDR3 is 13 amino acids long. V dropped 1 base and J dropped 2 bases, with 6 bases sitting between them. The CDR3 DNA follows: TGTGCCAGCAGCTTGCAAATTCAAGAGACCCAGTACTTC. The encoded protein is CASSLQIQETQYF.

The rearrangement links TRBV19 to TRBJ2-2; perhaps TRBD1 as D (6 bases). This CDR3 spans 13 amino acids. V lost 9 bases, J lost 6 bases, and 14 bases lay in between. Germline lookup yields CDR1 LNHDA and CDR2 SQIVND (reference sequence). CDR3 in DNA: TGTGCCAGCAAACAGGGTACCGCCGGGGAGCTGTTTTTT. Encoded protein: CASKQGTAGELFF.

The chain combines TRBV7-2 with TRBJ2-1; 7 positions match TRBD2. The CDR3 spans 14 residues. The V and J ends lost 1 base and 7 bases, in that order; junction bases with no gene match: 4. Germline V lookup: CDR1 SGHTA, CDR2 FQGNSA. The CDR3 loop reads CASSLVRAGNEQFF. CDR3 DNA: TGTGCCAGCAGCTTAGTCCGAGCGGGGAATGAGCAGTTCTTC.

V and J are TRBV6-1 and TRBJ1-6, with D unclear. CDR1 is MNHNS and CDR2 is SASEGT in the germline V gene. This CDR3 contains 19 residues. V shed 4 bases and J shed 2 bases, with 21 bases lying between them. The CDR3 sequence: CASSVTMDWRAAYNSPLHF. DNA for the CDR3: TGTGCCAGCAGTGTAACAATGGATTGGAGAGCAGCCTATAATTCACCCCTCCACTTT.

The chain links TRBV11-2 to TRBJ1-5; TRBD1 matches 7 bases. There are 13 residues in the CDR3. Per the germline V gene, CDR1 is SGHAT and CDR2 is FQNNGV. V shed 4 bases and J 4 bases; nucleotides not matched to a gene: 1. In DNA form, the CDR3 reads TGTGCCAGCAGCTCACAGGGGAATCAGCCCCAGCATTTT. Encoded protein: CASSSQGNQPQHF.

The chain recombines TRBV29-1 with TRBJ1-1; a possible D gene is TRBD1 (6 bases). V was shortened by 2 bases and J by 1 base, with 8 bases between the two germline ends. In germline, CDR1 is SQVTM, CDR2 ANQGSEA. This CDR3 contains 13 residues. CDR3 in amino acids: CSVEQQGNTEAFF. CDR3 coding DNA: TGCAGCGTTGAACAACAGGGGAACACTGAAGCTTTCTTT.

The V gene is TRBV19, the J gene TRBJ1-4, with TRBD1 as a possible D gene (5 bases). Germline V gene lookup returns CDR1 LNHDA and CDR2 SQIVND (reference sequence). The CDR3 totals 15 residues. V dropped 4 bases and J dropped 6 bases, with 15 bases sitting between them. The CDR3 is CASSTSGYGDEKLFF. The CDR3, as DNA: TGTGCCAGTAGTACCTCAGGGTATGGGGATGAAAAACTGTTTTTT.

The chain employs TRBV28 and TRBJ2-1; possible D gene TRBD1, 6 bases. Trimming removed 6 bases from V and 3 bases from J, with 12 bases in between. The length of the CDR3 is 14 residues. Germline values: CDR1 MDHEN, CDR2 SYDVKM. This CDR3 reads CASRPDRLYNEQFF. The CDR3 bases are TGTGCCAGCAGACCCGACAGGCTCTACAATGAGCAGTTCTTC.

The chain recombines TRBV19 with TRBJ1-1; D is unresolved. CDR3 size: 15 residues. Per the germline V gene, CDR1 is LNHDA and CDR2 is SQIVND (reference sequence). The V and J ends lost 9 bases and 1 base respectively, with 18 bases between them. DNA of the CDR3: TGTGCCAGCGCCGACCAGTCGATATCGAACACTGAAGCTTTCTTT. Translated, it gives CASADQSISNTEAFF.

This chain links TRBV7-2 with TRBJ2-2, with D perhaps matching TRBD1 or TRBD2 (5 bases each). Germline-derived CDR1 and CDR2 are SGHTA and FQGNSA. V was trimmed by 5 bases and J by 3 bases, leaving 16 bases between them. This CDR3 region has 16 residues. DNA of the CDR3: TGTGCCAGCAGCCCACGGCCCCGAGGGGACACCGGGGAGCTGTTTTTT. Residues: CASSPRPRGDTGELFF.

CDR3 loop: CASSQEQGHYGYTF. The CDR3 nucleotides read TGTGCCAGCAGCCAAGAGCAGGGGCACTATGGCTACACCTTC. The rearrangement uses TRBV14 and TRBJ1-2, with D possibly being TRBD1 (6 bases). There are 14 residues in the CDR3. V was trimmed by 0 bases and J by 3 bases, leaving 8 bases between them. Germline CDR1 reads SGHDN; CDR2 reads FVKESK.

The chain recombines TRBV30 with TRBJ2-5, with no clear D. The germline gives CDR1 GTSNPN, CDR2 SVGIG (reference sequence). The CDR3 spans 11 residues. Trimming took 4 bases from V and 5 from J, leaving 8 bases between them. CDR3 sequence: CAWTRRETQYF. CDR3 sequence (DNA): TGTGCCTGGACCCGGCGGGAGACCCAGTACTTC.

The chain has TRBV15 and TRBJ2-1, with D hard to call. This CDR3 has 13 residues. V shed 3 bases and J shed 8 bases, with 11 bases lying between them. Germline CDR1 is LNHNV and CDR2 is YYDKDF (reference sequence). The CDR3 loop is CATSSVGIDEQFF. For the CDR3, the DNA is TGTGCCACCAGCAGTGTCGGTATCGATGAGCAGTTCTTC.

This rearrangement joins TRBV7-2 to TRBJ2-7; D is perhaps TRBD2 (6 bases). The CDR3 is 16 residues long. V was trimmed by 3 bases and J by 0 bases, leaving 15 bases between them. Germline-derived CDR1 and CDR2 are SGHTA and FQGNSA. DNA for the CDR3: TGTGCCAGCAGCTTCGGGGCGGGGCGGTACTCCTACGAGCAGTACTTC. It translates to CASSFGAGRYSYEQYF.

The V gene is TRBV29-1, the J gene TRBJ2-7; D not certain. This CDR3 region has 14 residues. V dropped 0 bases and J dropped 4 bases, with 13 bases sitting between them. The germline gives CDR1 SQVTM, CDR2 ANQGSEA. DNA for the CDR3: TGCAGCGTTGAAGACCCAGCTATTCCTTACGAGCAGTACTTC. Its translation is CSVEDPAIPYEQYF.

The rearrangement uses TRBV19 and TRBJ1-5; TRBD1 is a possible D gene (6 bases). The CDR3 is 14 amino acids. The V and J ends lost 7 bases and 4 bases respectively, with 14 bases between them. Germline CDR1 LNHDA, CDR2 SQIVND (reference sequence). CDR3 region: CASTISGQNQPQHF. CDR3 in DNA: TGTGCCAGTACCATATCAGGACAGAATCAGCCCCAGCATTTT.

This chain uses TRBV4-2 with TRBJ1-2; D is undetermined. This CDR3 comprises 16 residues. Between the trimmed V and J ends, which lost 0 bases and 8 bases, there was a span of 19 bases. CDR1 and CDR2 from the germline V gene are LGHNA and YNFKEQ. Here the CDR3 DNA reads TGTGCCAGCAGCCAAGATATCCGGGGTTCCTATCACGGCTACACCTTC. It specifies CASSQDIRGSYHGYTF.

This clone came up once. The chain carries TRBV28 and TRBJ1-5; TRBD1 matches at 7 bases. The length of the CDR3 is 16 residues. From germline, CDR1 is MDHEN and CDR2 SYDVKM. With V trimmed by 2 bases and J by 2 bases, 6 bases remained unmatched. This CDR3 is CASSLTGVKGNQPQHF. The DNA for the CDR3 is TGTGCCAGCAGTTTAACAGGGGTGAAGGGCAATCAGCCCCAGCATTTT.

J is TRBJ2-3 and V is TRBV9; no clear D gene. V dropped 4 bases and J dropped 5 bases, with 11 bases sitting between them. CDR3 size: 13 residues. Germline CDR1 is SGDLS and CDR2 is YYNGEE. In DNA form, the CDR3 reads TGTGCCAGCAGCCCCCGGTCCGAAGATACGCAGTATTTT. It is translated as CASSPRSEDTQYF.